The 16 T cell receptor beta chains given below trace back to one sample, sequenced in a study of cytomegalovirus exposure and HLA in healthy donors. A multiplex PCR was run with 60 Vbeta primers and 13 Jbeta primers. The repertoire was sequenced with immunoSEQ multiplex PCR; TCRdb's copy has only in-frame clones and lacks some. Of around 150,000 clones listed, about four fifths are singletons. The sample comprised PBMCs. The receptors come from a human donor in good health.

The chain joins TRBV10-3 to TRBJ1-2; 10 bases match TRBD1. V trimming: 2 bases; J trimming: 6 bases; junction bases outside the gene matches: 3. In germline, CDR1 is ENHRY, CDR2 SYGVKD. There are 14 residues in the CDR3. The CDR3: CAISERQGADGYTF. In nucleotides, the CDR3 is TGTGCCATCAGTGAGCGACAGGGGGCTGATGGCTACACCTTC.

The CDR3 sequence is CASSAKQRAGELFF. DNA for the CDR3: TGTGCCAGCAGTGCGAAACAGAGGGCCGGGGAGCTGTTTTTT. The chain carries TRBV25-1 and TRBJ2-2; a weak D match, TRBD2 (5 bases). Germline assignment: CDR1 MGHDK and CDR2 SYGVNS. The CDR3 covers 14 residues. Trimming shortened V by 4 bases and J by 6 bases, and 12 bases separated the two germline ends.

The chain is built from TRBV27 and TRBJ2-5, with 12 bases fitting TRBD1. CDR3 length equals 17 residues. Germline lookup yields CDR1 MNHEY and CDR2 SMNVEV (reference sequence). Losses at the gene ends were 2 bases for V and 6 bases for J; bases not matched to a gene: 10. CDR3 sequence reads: CASSLAPGQGARKTQYF. CDR3 nucleotide sequence: TGTGCCAGCAGTTTAGCCCCGGGACAGGGGGCGCGGAAGACCCAGTACTTC.

This clone was observed a single time. The V gene is TRBV2, the J gene TRBJ1-1, with no clear D. Trimming took 3 bases from V and 3 from J, leaving 14 bases between them. The germline gives CDR1 SNHLY, CDR2 FYNNEI. The CDR3 runs to 15 residues. DNA for the CDR3: TGTGCCAGCAGTGACGGTAGAGGGAGGGACACTGAAGCTTTCTTT. It codes for CASSDGRGRDTEAFF.

This clone was recorded a few times. The chain carries TRBV10-1 and TRBJ1-1; 7 bases align to TRBD1. CDR1 and CDR2 (germline): WNHNN, SYGVQD (reference sequence). V shed 0 bases and J 4 bases; nucleotides not matched to a gene: 8. The CDR3 loop spans 16 amino acids. The CDR3 DNA reads as TGCGCCAGCAGTGAGTCCGGCAGGGGGTTTGGCACTGAAGCTTTCTTT. The encoded protein is CASSESGRGFGTEAFF.

Here the CDR3 DNA reads TGTGCCAGCAGCTTGGCCACTAACACTGAAGCTTTCTTT. As protein: CASSLATNTEAFF. The V gene is TRBV5-6, the J gene TRBJ1-1; D remains ambiguous. This CDR3 region has 13 residues. Trimming stripped 0 bases from V and 2 bases from J, with 5 bases between. Germline CDR1 reads SGHDT; CDR2 reads YYEEEE.

The genes are TRBV13 and TRBJ1-1, with D possibly matching TRBD1 (6 bases). The CDR3 is made up of 17 amino acids. Deletions cut 3 bases from V and 3 bases from J, with 20 bases between. Germline CDR1 and CDR2: PRHDT and FYEKMQ (reference sequence). CDR3 protein: CASSFFPGTSEHTEAFF. For the CDR3, the DNA is TGTGCCAGCAGCTTCTTCCCCGGGACATCGGAACACACTGAAGCTTTCTTT.

The DNA of the CDR3 is TGCGCCAGCAGCTTGGAGCAGGGAATTGACGAGCAGTACTTC. Encoded protein: CASSLEQGIDEQYF. The chain uses TRBV5-1 and TRBJ2-7; TRBD1 might be the D (5 bases). Germline values: CDR1 SGHRS, CDR2 YFSETQ. There are 14 residues in the CDR3. V was cut by 0 bases and J by 5 bases, with 12 bases left in between.

The rearrangement links TRBV11-2 to TRBJ1-1; the match to TRBD1 covers 7 bases. The ends lost 5 bases at V and 8 bases at J; junction bases unmatched: 5. This CDR3 is 12 amino acids long. Germline V CDR1 and CDR2: SGHAT, FQNNGV. The CDR3 DNA sequence: TGTGCCAGCAGCCTGACAGGGACAGAAGCTTTCTTT. Amino acids: CASSLTGTEAFF.

J is TRBJ2-7 and V is TRBV27; TRBD1 matches at 11 bases. Germline CDR1 and CDR2: MNHEY and SMNVEV (reference sequence). The CDR3 sequence is 16 residues long. J gave up 4 bases and V 4 bases, and 9 bases lay outside the gene matches. CDR3 in DNA: TGTGCCAGCAGTTCGAGACCGGGACAGGGGGTATACGAGCAGTACTTC. Its translation: CASSSRPGQGVYEQYF.

The gene calls are TRBV28 and TRBJ2-7; TRBD2 matches at 8 bases. This CDR3 contains 15 residues. From germline, CDR1 is MDHEN and CDR2 SYDVKM. Trimming cost V 5 bases and J 3 bases; bases outside gene matches: 9. The CDR3 loop reads CASSPPPGGLYEQYF. CDR3 nucleotide sequence: TGTGCCAGCAGTCCCCCCCCGGGAGGGCTCTACGAGCAGTACTTC.

The chain has TRBV9 and TRBJ1-6; D is possibly TRBD1 (6 bases). Deletions cut 3 bases from V and 11 bases from J, with 12 bases between. The CDR3 loop spans 13 amino acids. CDR1 SGDLS and CDR2 YYNGEE come from the germline V gene. Here the CDR3 reads CASSATGSPPLHF. In DNA, the CDR3 is TGTGCCAGCAGCGCCACAGGGAGTCCACCCCTCCACTTT.

This rearrangement joins TRBV5-4 to TRBJ2-6; D unresolved. Germline assignment: CDR1 SGHNT and CDR2 YYREEE (reference sequence). Trimming took off 2 bases at V and 0 bases at J, with 6 bases between the two ends. This CDR3 spans 15 amino acids. The CDR3 coding sequence is TGTGCCAGCAGCTTAGCTATCTCTGGGGCCAACGTCCTGACTTTC. Protein sequence: CASSLAISGANVLTF.

The chain combines TRBV25-1 with TRBJ1-1; D is ambiguous. V lost 5 bases and J lost 7, with 20 bases in between. There are 15 residues in the CDR3. Germline V gene data show CDR1 as MGHDK and CDR2 as SYGVNS. CDR3 sequence reads: CASSTLRRSRDEAFF. CDR3 DNA: TGTGCCAGCAGTACGCTCCGGCGATCCCGGGATGAAGCTTTCTTT.

This clone was counted only a few times. The genes are TRBV9 and TRBJ2-5; the match to TRBD2 covers 15 bases. The CDR3 is 16 amino acids. From germline, CDR1 is SGDLS and CDR2 YYNGEE. V dropped 2 bases and J dropped 5; count of bases not matched to a gene: 4. This CDR3 reads CASSVGTSGRLETQYF. The CDR3 DNA follows: TGTGCCAGCAGCGTCGGGACTAGCGGGAGGTTGGAGACCCAGTACTTC. The complete variable domain, with remaining parts taken from reference TRBV9 and TRBJ2-5, reads DSGVTQTPKHLITATGQRVTLRCSPRSGDLSVYWYQQSLDQGLQFLIQYYNGEERAKGNILERFSAQQFPDLHSELNLSSLELGDSALYFCASSVGTSGRLETQYFGPGTRLLVL.

As regards this clone: This specimen includes other DNA sequences encoding the same CDR3. The rearrangement joins TRBV7-2 to TRBJ1-2, with D unclear. CDR1 and CDR2 (germline): SGHTA, FQGNSA. There are 13 residues in the CDR3. Trimming took 1 base from V and 4 from J, leaving 7 bases between them. The CDR3 spells CASSLGRSYGYTF. The CDR3 DNA is TGTGCCAGCAGCTTAGGTCGGAGCTATGGCTACACCTTC.